The 19 T cell receptor beta chains reported below all come from one sample, sequenced in a study of blood T cells in healthy people across ages. For the second PCR, which ran for 7 to 11 cycles, a sample-barcoded 5' primer and a J-beta primer mix were used. In TCRdb, the 5' RACE reads were re-called with MiXCR into one record per CDR3 protein. The sample gives under 750,000 distinct CDR3 sequences, 40% to 50% of which show up once; about 26% is in the top ten. Sequences were obtained from blood. The receptors originated from a man aged 80 or over in good health.

The rearrangement uses TRBV18 and TRBJ2-1, with D uncertain. The end of the DNA aligns better with TRBJ2-7, so the J call may be wrong. Germline CDR1 reads KGHSH; CDR2 reads LQKENI. The CDR3 loop spans 15 amino acids. The CDR3 DNA reads as TGTGCCAGCTCACCAGCGTTGACCTCCTACAATGAGCAGTACTTC. This encodes CASSPALTSYNEQYF.

As for this clonotype: The junction departs from germline at one end; a sequencing error may be responsible. The rearrangement uses TRBV12-3 or TRBV12-4 and TRBJ2-1; 7 nucleotides line up with TRBD2. The CDR3 has 13 residues. This CDR3 reads CASSLAAFREQFF. CDR3 DNA sequence: TGTGCCAGCAGTCTAGCGGCCTTCAGAGAGCAGTTCTTC.

The CDR3 here is CASSFFRRGLSYEQYF. Written as DNA, the CDR3 is TGTGCCAGCAGTTTTTTCCGCAGGGGACTTTCCTACGAGCAGTACTTC. The rearrangement joins TRBV6-2 or TRBV6-3 to TRBJ2-7; perhaps D is TRBD1 or TRBD2 (6 bases each). V lost 4 bases, J lost 1 base, and 17 bases lay in between. This CDR3 is 16 amino acids long. Per germline, CDR1 MNHEY and CDR2 SVGEGT.

The genes are TRBV6-2 or TRBV6-3 and TRBJ1-1; maybe TRBD1 (6 bases). The germline V and J ends were trimmed by 6 bases and 0 bases, with 14 bases remaining between them. CDR3 length: 15 residues. Per the germline V gene, CDR1 is MNHEY and CDR2 is SVGEGT. In DNA, the CDR3 is TGTGCCAGCAGACCCGCAGGGGTCATGAACACTGAAGCTTTCTTT. This translates into CASRPAGVMNTEAFF.

The V gene is TRBV20-1, the J gene TRBJ2-1; 8 bases fit TRBD2. This CDR3 is built from 14 residues. Germline CDR1 is DFQATT and CDR2 is SNEGSKA (reference sequence). V gave up 6 bases and J gave up 4 bases; unmatched junction bases: 8. The CDR3 region has the DNA TGCAGTGCCACCGTAGCGGGACCTTACAATGAGCAGTTCTTC. Translation: CSATVAGPYNEQFF.

This clonotype has a single count. The chain couples TRBV27 to TRBJ2-3; the D gene could be TRBD1 or TRBD2 (5 bases each). The CDR3 consists of 16 residues. The V and J ends lost 1 base and 5 bases respectively, with 16 bases between them. The V gene's germline CDR1 is MNHEY and CDR2 SMNVEV (reference sequence). The CDR3 DNA reads TGTGCCAGCAGTTTATGGGGTAGTGGGACGGTAGATACGCAGTATTTT. This gives the protein CASSLWGSGTVDTQYF.

This clonotype was counted only a few times. J is TRBJ1-1 and V is TRBV15, with TRBD1 as a possible D gene (5 bases). Germline CDR1 reads LNHNV; CDR2 reads YYDKDF (reference sequence). This CDR3 region has 13 residues. V lost 5 bases and J 4 bases, leaving 11 bases between the germline ends. In DNA, the CDR3 is TGTGCCACCAGCGGCGGGACCAGCACTGAAGCTTTCTTT. Its translation is CATSGGTSTEAFF. The whole variable domain, remainder taken from reference TRBV15 and TRBJ1-1, is DAMVIQNPRYQVTQFGKPVTLSCSQTLNHNVMYWYQQKSSQAPKLLFHYYDKDFNNEADTPDNFQSRRPNTSFCFLDIRSPGLGDTAMYLCATSGGTSTEAFFGQGTRLTVV.

The CDR3 region is CASSPRRSNQPQHF. The CDR3 coding sequence is TGTGCCAGCAGCCCCCGTCGCTCGAATCAGCCCCAGCATTTT. This chain connects TRBV5-6 to TRBJ1-5; D uncertain. Looked up from germline, CDR1 is SGHDT and CDR2 is YYEEEE. Trimming left V 4 bases short and J 4 bases short, with 12 bases between. The CDR3 extends over 14 amino acids.

The chain couples TRBV20-1 to TRBJ2-2; D gene ambiguous. The V gene's germline CDR1 is DFQATT and CDR2 SNEGSKA (reference sequence). The CDR3 has 14 residues. The V end was cut by 0 bases, the J end by 4 bases, with 9 bases between. This CDR3 is CSARDSDFTGELFF. Written as DNA, the CDR3 is TGCAGTGCTAGAGACAGTGACTTCACCGGGGAGCTGTTTTTT.

This clonotype was counted a single time. The chain joins TRBV7-9 to TRBJ2-7; 10 bases map to TRBD2. Germline loops: CDR1 SEHNR, CDR2 FQNEAQ (reference sequence). The CDR3 spans 16 residues. Trimming took 5 bases from V and 3 from J; bases not matched to a gene: 10. In nucleotides, the CDR3 is TGTGCCAGCAGCCCCAGTCTAGCGGGGGTTTTCTACGAGCAGTACTTC. This gives the protein CASSPSLAGVFYEQYF.

This clonotype appeared a few times. V usage is TRBV7-2 and J usage is TRBJ1-1, with D unresolved. Trimming removed 1 base from V and 12 bases from J, with 12 bases in between. The germline V gene has CDR1 SGHTA and CDR2 FQGNSA. The CDR3 is made up of 12 amino acids. For the CDR3, the DNA is TGTGCCAGCAGCTTAGAGGGCAGTGGGACTTTCTTT. Amino acid sequence: CASSLEGSGTFF. Full variable domain (rest looked up from reference TRBV7-2 and TRBJ1-1): GAGVSQSPSNKVTEKGKDVELRCDPISGHTALYWYRQSLGQGLEFLIYFQGNSAPDKSGLPSDRFSAERTGGSVSTLTIQRTQQEDSAVYLCASSLEGSGTFFGQGTRLTVV.

This clonotype was recorded a few times. J is TRBJ2-5 and V is TRBV7-3; TRBD1 aligns across 10 bases. V was pared by 5 bases and J by 6 bases, with 9 bases of the junction left unmatched. This CDR3 region has 15 residues. Looked up from germline, CDR1 is SGHTA and CDR2 is FQGTGA. The CDR3 region is CASSPAGQGRKTQYF. CDR3 nucleotides: TGTGCCAGCAGCCCAGCGGGACAGGGGAGGAAGACCCAGTACTTC.

The genes are TRBV7-6 and TRBJ2-7; D may be TRBD1 (5 bases). The germline V and J ends were trimmed by 5 bases and 1 base, with 12 bases remaining between them. The germline gives CDR1 SGHVS, CDR2 FNYEAQ. The CDR3 sequence is 14 residues long. As DNA, the CDR3 is TGTGCCAGCAGCCCAAACAGGATTTCCTACGAGCAGTACTTC. This codes for CASSPNRISYEQYF.

The rearrangement joins TRBV6-8 to TRBJ2-3; maybe TRBD2 (6 bases). The CDR3 has 16 residues. Germline lookup yields CDR1 MNHGY and CDR2 SAAAGT. Trimming removed 2 bases at V and 2 bases at J, with 14 bases between. The CDR3 bases are TGTGCCAGCAGTTACCCTCAGGGACTGCACACAGATACGCAGTATTTT. It is translated as CASSYPQGLHTDTQYF.

The chain is built from TRBV12-3 or TRBV12-4 and TRBJ1-6; D is unclear. Trimming took 7 bases from V and 12 from J, leaving 10 bases between them. The length of the CDR3 is 11 residues. Written as DNA, the CDR3 is TGTGCCAGCAACGGGGAGGGACCCCTCCACTTT. Protein product: CASNGEGPLHF.

The V call is TRBV6-5, the J call TRBJ1-2; D remains unclear. Per germline, CDR1 MNHEY and CDR2 SVGAGI. The CDR3 runs to 14 residues. V was cut by 0 bases and J by 2 bases, with 7 bases left in between. The CDR3 here is CASSYSRENYGYTF. CDR3 in DNA: TGTGCCAGCAGTTACTCGAGAGAGAACTATGGCTACACCTTC.

This clonotype has only a few counts. V usage is TRBV29-1 and J usage is TRBJ1-4, with 9 bases lining up with TRBD1. The CDR3 runs 15 residues. Germline V gene lookup returns CDR1 SQVTM and CDR2 ANQGSEA. V was pared by 0 bases and J by 5 bases, with 4 bases of the junction left unmatched. Written as DNA, the CDR3 is TGCAGCGTTGAAGACTTAGGACAGGGGAATGAAAAACTGTTTTTT. Its translation: CSVEDLGQGNEKLFF.

This clonotype was counted ten times or more. The CDR3 DNA is TGCAGTGCTAGAGATCGGCGGGAGGCCGGGAAGACCCAGTACTTC. This translates into CSARDRREAGKTQYF. The chain combines TRBV20-1 with TRBJ2-5; TRBD2 aligns across 8 bases. The V gene end was trimmed by 0 bases and the J gene end by 6 bases; junction bases not matched to a gene: 9. CDR1 and CDR2 from the germline V gene are DFQATT and SNEGSKA (reference sequence). The CDR3 loop spans 15 amino acids.

J is TRBJ2-1 and V is TRBV4-3; no definite D call. The V gene's germline CDR1 is LGHNA and CDR2 YSLEER. V lost 0 bases, J lost 10 bases, and 10 bases lay in between. The CDR3 totals 13 residues. CDR3 sequence: CASSQDLNLEQFF. The CDR3 DNA is TGCGCCAGCAGCCAAGATTTGAACCTGGAGCAGTTCTTC.